This TCR beta chain was sequenced in a study of PD-1 blockade in classical Hodgkin lymphoma. Noted time point: newly diagnosed, previously untreated cHL patient sample. Magnetic negative selection was used to purify CD4+ T cells from PBMCs that had been thawed. Newly diagnosed, untreated classical Hodgkin lymphoma PBMCs provided comparison. The protocol was immunoSEQ multiplex PCR, while the TCRdb copy is restricted to in-frame clones and leaves out a portion. The table lists 20,000 to 30,000 clones, around 90% of them singletons. The germline V gene encodes CDR1 SGHNT and CDR2 YYREEE (reference sequence). This CDR3 spans 15 amino acids.

V is TRBV5-4 and J is TRBJ2-1; 16 bases are shared with TRBD2. The origin of this receptor is a human donor with classical Hodgkin lymphoma. Sample: CD4+ T cells from blood. The CDR3 nucleotides read TGTGCAACCCTGGGACTAGCGGGGGGGCCTGGTGAGCAGTTCTTC. It codes for CATLGLAGGPGEQFF.